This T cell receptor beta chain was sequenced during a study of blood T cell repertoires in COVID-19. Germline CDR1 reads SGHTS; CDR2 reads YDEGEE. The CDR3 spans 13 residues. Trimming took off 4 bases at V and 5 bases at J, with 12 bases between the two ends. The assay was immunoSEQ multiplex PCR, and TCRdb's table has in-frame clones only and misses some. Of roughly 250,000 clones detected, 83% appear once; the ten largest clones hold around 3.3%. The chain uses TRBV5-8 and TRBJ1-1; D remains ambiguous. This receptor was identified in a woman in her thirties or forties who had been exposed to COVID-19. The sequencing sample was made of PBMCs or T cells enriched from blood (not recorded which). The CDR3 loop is CASSSPSWTEAFF. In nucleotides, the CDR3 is TGTGCCAGCAGCAGCCCGTCGTGGACTGAAGCTTTCTTT.